This T cell receptor beta chain originates from a study of CXCR3-negative and CXCR3-positive naive CD8 T cells. Overall study context: A total of some 130 million TRB reads was generated, with about 1.5 +/- 0.3 million per library. Study conclusions and caveats: Naive subsets expressed similar surface CD5; TRB CDR3 features served to infer TCR strength. Naive cells that were CXCR3-positive had more hydrophobic TRB CDR3s (compared with CXCR3-negative naive cells). Similar TRBV-TRBJ usage was seen in naive cells (both CXCR3-negative and CXCR3-positive), but memory cells differed.

Libraries of TRB cDNA were made by 5' RACE and carried UMIs. Reprocessing the 5' RACE reads, TCRdb reports a single entry for every CDR3 protein and omits DNA. Its listing shows about 150,000 distinct CDR3 sequences. Turning to this clonotype: The antigen remains unidentified.

The CD45RO-CCR7+CD27+CD95- phenotype denoted naive CD8+ T cells. The source is a human donor in good health. Some clones in this sample may be carry-over from other donors' samples. Sequencing used naive CXCR3+ CD8+ T cells from blood. Subset noted: CD45RO-CCR7+CD27+CD95- naive CD8+ T cells expressing CXCR3 (TNR3+).

CDR3: CASSLGYNQPQHF. This chain links TRBV7-3 with TRBJ1-5. The germline V gene encodes CDR1 SGHTA and CDR2 FQGTGA. The CDR3 has 13 residues.